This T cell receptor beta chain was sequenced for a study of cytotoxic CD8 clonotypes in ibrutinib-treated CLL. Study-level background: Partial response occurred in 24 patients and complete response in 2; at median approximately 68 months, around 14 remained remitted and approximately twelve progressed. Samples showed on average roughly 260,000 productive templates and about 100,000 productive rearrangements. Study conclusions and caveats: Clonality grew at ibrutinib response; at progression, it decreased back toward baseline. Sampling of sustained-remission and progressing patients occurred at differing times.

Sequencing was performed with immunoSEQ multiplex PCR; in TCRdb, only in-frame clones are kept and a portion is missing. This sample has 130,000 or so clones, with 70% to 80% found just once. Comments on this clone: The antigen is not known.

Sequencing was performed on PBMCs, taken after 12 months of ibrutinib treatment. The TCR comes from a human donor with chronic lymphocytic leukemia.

In nucleotides, the CDR3 is TGTGCCAGCAGACCCAGGGGGACTGAAGCTTTCTTT. This translates into CASRPRGTEAFF. This chain joins TRBV28 and TRBJ1-1; 7 bases map to TRBD1. The germline V gene has CDR1 MDHEN and CDR2 SYDVKM. There are 12 residues in the CDR3. V was pared by 6 bases and J by 5 bases, with 3 bases of the junction left unmatched.